The T cell receptor beta chain described here comes from a study of blood T cell repertoires in COVID-19. Study-wide background: Specimens from acute and convalescent COVID-19 originated in the United States, Italy and Spain. The analysed material was cDNA or gDNA that came from T cells, B-cell-depleted T cells, or PBMCs.

This clone was recorded only once. How the authors handled the data: Amplification of reference gene primers was used by the study to estimate nucleated cell counts. The protocol was immunoSEQ multiplex PCR, while the TCRdb copy is restricted to in-frame clones and leaves out a portion. The V and J calls and clone size are taken from that table; D and trimming were inferred from the DNA. The repertoire holds roughly 100,000 clones, 90% to 95% seen once, with roughly 6% in the top ten. The CDR3 consists of 16 residues. V was trimmed by 3 bases and J by 3 bases, leaving 17 bases between them. Germline V CDR1 and CDR2: LNHDA, SQIVND (reference sequence).

The chain recombines TRBV19 with TRBJ1-1; D is ambiguous. What was sequenced was peripheral blood. This clonotype was obtained from a human donor in a cohort sampled during active COVID-19. CDR3 sequence: CASSIGGLSLDTEAFF. The CDR3 coding sequence is TGTGCCAGTAGTATTGGAGGACTTAGTTTGGACACTGAAGCTTTCTTT.